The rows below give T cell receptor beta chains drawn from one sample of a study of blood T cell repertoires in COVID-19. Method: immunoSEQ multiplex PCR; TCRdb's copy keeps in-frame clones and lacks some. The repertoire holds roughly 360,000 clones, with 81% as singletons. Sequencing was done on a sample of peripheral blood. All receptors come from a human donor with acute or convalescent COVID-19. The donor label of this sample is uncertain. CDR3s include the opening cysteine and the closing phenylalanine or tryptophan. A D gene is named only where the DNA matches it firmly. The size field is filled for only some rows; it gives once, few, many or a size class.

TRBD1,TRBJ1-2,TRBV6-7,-,CASSHRPQGGNYGYTF,TGTGCCAGCAGCCACCGACCCCAGGGGGGAAACTATGGCTACACCTTC
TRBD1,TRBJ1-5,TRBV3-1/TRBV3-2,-,CASSQGGQGAYQPQHF,TGTGCCAGCAGCCAAGGCGGACAGGGAGCGTATCAGCCCCAGCATTTT
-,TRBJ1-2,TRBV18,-,CASSPPSWESYGYTF,TGTGCCAGCTCACCACCGTCTTGGGAGTCCTATGGCTACACCTTC
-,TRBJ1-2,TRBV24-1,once,CATSDPPRSGYTF,TGTGCCACCAGTGATCCCCCTAGGTCTGGCTACACCTTC
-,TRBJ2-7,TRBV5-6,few,CASSLGQVTYEQYF,TGTGCCAGCAGCTTGGGGCAGGTGACCTACGAGCAGTACTTC
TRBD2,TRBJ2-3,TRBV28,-,CASSPLLAGGLYTQYF,TGTGCCAGCAGTCCTTTACTAGCGGGGGGGCTGTATACGCAGTATTTT
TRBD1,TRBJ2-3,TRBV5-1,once,CASSTGQGARADTQYF,TGCGCCAGCAGTACGGGACAGGGGGCGAGGGCAGATACGCAGTATTTT
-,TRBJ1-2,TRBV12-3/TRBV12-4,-,CASSYQGYGYTF,TGTGCCAGCAGTTATCAGGGATATGGCTACACCTTC
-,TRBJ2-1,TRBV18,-,CASSQLQGIDEQFF,TGTGCCAGCTCACAATTGCAGGGTATCGATGAGCAGTTCTTC
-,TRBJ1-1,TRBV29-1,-,CSFSPRWANTEAFF,TGCAGCTTCTCCCCCCGGTGGGCGAACACTGAAGCTTTCTTT
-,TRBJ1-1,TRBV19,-,CASSIDRASEAFF,TGTGCCAGTAGTATAGATCGTGCTTCGGAGGCTTTCTTT
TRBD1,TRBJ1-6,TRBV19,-,CASSTGGGRLQSPLHF,TGTGCCAGTAGCACAGGGGGCGGACGCCTCCAGTCACCCCTCCACTTT
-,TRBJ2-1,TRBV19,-,CASSITAGPPYNEQFF,TGTGCCAGTAGTATAACTGCGGGGCCCCCCTACAATGAGCAGTTCTTC
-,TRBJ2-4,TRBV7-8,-,CASSLGTGLNIQYF,TGTGCCAGCAGCTTAGGGACGGGGTTGAACATTCAGTACTTC
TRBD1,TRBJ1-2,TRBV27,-,CASSPRQTGPGYGYTF,TGTGCCAGCAGCCCACGACAGACAGGGCCTGGGTATGGCTACACCTTC
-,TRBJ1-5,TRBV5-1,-,CASSPGSGGSNQPQHF,TGCGCCAGCAGCCCCGGATCGGGCGGGAGCAATCAGCCCCAGCATTTT
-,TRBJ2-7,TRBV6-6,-,CASTGTSAYEQYF,TGTGCCAGCACTGGGACATCAGCCTACGAGCAGTACTTC
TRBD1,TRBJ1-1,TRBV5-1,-,CASSYRTGGGLTEAFF,TGCGCCAGCAGCTACCGGACAGGGGGCGGGCTCACTGAAGCTTTCTTT